The 24 T cell receptor beta chains given below trace back to one sample, sequenced in a study of blood T cell repertoires in COVID-19. Generated by immunoSEQ multiplex PCR, the TCRdb table keeps only in-frame clones and is missing some. The sample includes about 350,000 clones, around 87% seen only once; the top ten take approximately 5%. The sample consisted of PBMCs or T cells enriched from blood (not recorded which). These receptors all come from a woman aged 25 to 45 who had recovered from COVID-19.

This chain joins TRBV5-1 and TRBJ1-2; 9 positions agree with TRBD1. CDR1 is SGHRS and CDR2 is YFSETQ in the germline V gene. The CDR3 is 17 amino acids. J gave up 8 bases and V 5 bases, and 19 bases lay outside the gene matches. CDR3 region: CASRHNVRDRDFEGYTF. The CDR3 DNA sequence: TGCGCCAGCAGGCACAACGTACGGGACAGGGATTTCGAGGGCTACACCTTC.

V gene TRBV11-2 combines with J gene TRBJ1-4, with TRBD1 identical over 7 bases. This CDR3 is 15 amino acids long. V shed 4 bases, J shed 8 bases, and the junction held 10 bases outside the gene matches. Looked up from germline, CDR1 is SGHAT and CDR2 is FQNNGV. The CDR3 DNA follows: TGTGCCAGCAGCTCGACTGACAGGGCCAGGGAAAAACTGTTTTTT. Translation: CASSSTDRAREKLFF.

The CDR3 bases are TGCGCCAGCAGCGAAACAAGCTCCTACAATGAGCAGTTCTTC. Amino acids: CASSETSSYNEQFF. The chain uses TRBV5-1 and TRBJ2-1; no firm D call. The CDR3 is 14 residues long. V gave up 4 bases and J gave up 0 bases, with 8 bases separating them. Germline loops: CDR1 SGHRS, CDR2 YFSETQ.

The genes are TRBV5-1 and TRBJ1-4; no reliable D call. Germline CDR1 reads SGHRS; CDR2 reads YFSETQ. With 1 base removed from V and 0 bases from J, the gap between germline ends came to 10 bases. The CDR3 has 16 residues. The CDR3 region is CASSLPEAATNEKLFF. CDR3 DNA: TGCGCCAGCAGCTTGCCCGAGGCTGCAACTAATGAAAAACTGTTTTTT.

Worth noting for this clone: One end of the junction fails to match germline, which may point to a read error. The genes are TRBV5-1 and TRBJ1-1, with D possibly being TRBD1 (5 bases). The CDR3 runs 12 residues. The germline V gene has CDR1 SGHRS and CDR2 YFSETQ. In nucleotides, the CDR3 is TGCGCCAGCAGCTTGGCGGGACCGGAGGGGTCCTTT. Protein: CASSLAGPEGSF.

This clone came up once. V is TRBV6-5 and J is TRBJ2-5; possibly TRBD2 for D (5 bases). This CDR3 region has 15 residues. V was pared by 0 bases and J by 2 bases, with 10 bases between. The germline gives CDR1 MNHEY, CDR2 SVGAGI. The CDR3 DNA sequence: TGTGCCAGCAGTTACTCGAGAGGGTTACAAGAGACCCAGTACTTC. As protein: CASSYSRGLQETQYF.

V is TRBV2 and J is TRBJ2-3; 7 positions match TRBD2. CDR1 is SNHLY and CDR2 is FYNNEI in the germline V gene. The CDR3 loop spans 13 amino acids. Unmatched junction bases numbered 4, after V lost 7 bases and J lost 3 bases. Here the CDR3 reads CASTGAGTDTQYF. The CDR3 DNA reads as TGTGCCAGCACCGGAGCGGGGACAGATACGCAGTATTTT.

This clone appeared a single time. The chain recombines TRBV4-1 with TRBJ2-1; D possibly corresponds to TRBD2 (6 bases). V was clipped by 6 bases and J by 10 bases, with 22 bases between them. CDR3 length: 15 amino acids. Germline assignment: CDR1 MGHRA and CDR2 YSYEKL. The chain's CDR3 is CASRPDRFGGWEQFF. CDR3 nucleotide sequence: TGCGCCAGCAGACCGGACCGATTTGGGGGGTGGGAGCAGTTCTTC.

The chain recombines TRBV15 with TRBJ1-1; D might be TRBD1 (5 bases). The CDR3 is made up of 13 amino acids. Deletions cut 8 bases from V and 0 bases from J, with 10 bases between. Germline V gene data show CDR1 as LNHNV and CDR2 as YYDKDF (reference sequence). The CDR3 DNA follows: TGTGCCACCCGGGGGGGGATGAACACTGAAGCTTTCTTT. This encodes CATRGGMNTEAFF.

V gene TRBV11-2 combines with J gene TRBJ2-7; 8 nucleotides line up with TRBD1. The CDR3 spans 17 residues. Germline V gives CDR1 SGHAT, CDR2 FQNNGV. With 0 bases clipped from V and 3 bases from J, the junction kept 10 bases outside the gene matches. The CDR3 coding sequence is TGTGCCAGCAGCTTAGAGTGGCCGGGACAGGCGATCTACGAGCAGTACTTC. Translation gives CASSLEWPGQAIYEQYF.

The genes are TRBV6-5 and TRBJ1-2; D remains ambiguous. CDR1 and CDR2 (germline): MNHEY, SVGAGI. The CDR3 has 15 residues. V lost 0 bases, J lost 4 bases, and 12 bases lay in between. Written as DNA, the CDR3 is TGTGCCAGCAGTTACTCAAACGGGGTCACCTATGGCTACACCTTC. Translation gives CASSYSNGVTYGYTF.

The chain recombines TRBV4-3 with TRBJ2-6; a weak D match, TRBD1 (6 bases). The V gene lost 0 bases and the J gene lost 4 bases, with 10 bases spanning the gap. CDR1 and CDR2 (germline): LGHNA, YSLEER. There are 16 residues in the CDR3. CDR3 residues: CASSQEPGTGANVLTF. For the CDR3, the DNA is TGCGCCAGCAGCCAAGAGCCGGGGACAGGGGCCAACGTCCTGACTTTC.

The chain has TRBV7-2 and TRBJ1-5; 11 positions agree with TRBD1. J gave up 6 bases and V 5 bases, and 6 bases lay outside the gene matches. The CDR3 contains 15 residues. Germline values: CDR1 SGHTA, CDR2 FQGNSA. CDR3 in DNA: TGTGCCAGCAGCACCGGGACAGGGGGGACTCAGCCCCAGCATTTT. Amino acids: CASSTGTGGTQPQHF.

This chain links TRBV19 with TRBJ1-1, with a weak D call TRBD1 (5 bases). V lost 5 bases and J lost 3, with 19 bases in between. Per germline, CDR1 LNHDA and CDR2 SQIVND (reference sequence). The CDR3 totals 16 residues. The CDR3 DNA follows: TGTGCCAGTAGTCCCGGCGGGGGGTGGTATGACACTGAAGCTTTCTTT. It translates to CASSPGGGWYDTEAFF.

The rearrangement links TRBV29-1 to TRBJ1-1; D ambiguous. Germline V gene data show CDR1 as SQVTM and CDR2 as ANQGSEA. V dropped 3 bases and J dropped 3 bases, with 14 bases sitting between them. CDR3 size: 14 residues. DNA of the CDR3: TGCAGCGTTGAGAGGCACGGAATATACACTGAAGCTTTCTTT. Protein product: CSVERHGIYTEAFF. The whole variable domain, remainder taken from reference TRBV29-1 and TRBJ1-1, is SAVISQKPSRDICQRGTSLTIQCQVDSQVTMMFWYRQQPGQSLTLIATANQGSEATYESGFVIDKFPISRPNLTFSTLTVSNMSPEDSSIYLCSVERHGIYTEAFFGQGTRLTVV.

This sequence joins TRBV7-2 and TRBJ2-1; tentatively, D is TRBD2 (6 bases). This CDR3 spans 13 amino acids. Germline lookup yields CDR1 SGHTA and CDR2 FQGNSA. Deletions cut 5 bases from V and 4 bases from J, with 9 bases between. As DNA, the CDR3 is TGTGCCAGCAGCGCGGGACTTTACAATGAGCAGTTCTTC. It codes for CASSAGLYNEQFF.

The rearrangement uses TRBV7-3 and TRBJ2-5; D possibly corresponds to TRBD2 (6 bases). The CDR3 contains 16 residues. Trimming took off 0 bases at V and 8 bases at J, with 19 bases between the two ends. Germline assignment: CDR1 SGHTA and CDR2 FQGTGA. In DNA, the CDR3 is TGTGCCAGCAGCTTAACGGGCGGGGACGCCGGGCGCACCCAGTACTTC. This sequence encodes CASSLTGGDAGRTQYF.

The V call is TRBV29-1, the J call TRBJ1-1; D might be TRBD1 (5 bases). The CDR3 sequence is 13 residues long. Germline V lookup: CDR1 SQVTM, CDR2 ANQGSEA. Trimming shortened V by 7 bases and J by 4 bases, and 16 bases separated the two germline ends. The CDR3, as DNA: TGCAGCGCTTGGGGGGTGGGGCCCACTGAAGCTTTCTTT. Its protein product is CSAWGVGPTEAFF.

The genes are TRBV12-3 or TRBV12-4 and TRBJ1-5; no firm D call. Trimming removed 5 bases at V and 7 bases at J, with 12 bases between. This CDR3 contains 13 residues. Written as DNA, the CDR3 is TGTGCCAGCAGTCATCCCTCGGTCCAGCCCCAGCATTTT. Residues: CASSHPSVQPQHF.

The J gene is TRBJ2-7, the V gene TRBV18; 7 positions match TRBD1. V trimming: 3 bases; J trimming: 0 bases; junction bases outside the gene matches: 5. Germline loops: CDR1 KGHSH, CDR2 LQKENI. This CDR3 is 15 amino acids long. The CDR3 DNA is TGTGCCAGCTCACCCCAGGACAGGAGCTCCTACGAGCAGTACTTC. The encoded protein is CASSPQDRSSYEQYF. Using reference TRBV18 and TRBJ2-7 for the parts outside the CDR3, the full variable domain is NAGVMQNPRHLVRRRGQEARLRCSPMKGHSHVYWYRQLPEEGLKFMVYLQKENIIDESGMPKERFSAEFPKEGPSILRIQQVVRGDSAAYFCASSPQDRSSYEQYFGPGTRLTVT.

V and J are TRBV10-3 and TRBJ2-1, with D possibly TRBD1 on 6 matching bases. Trimming cost V 2 bases and J 1 base, with 12 bases left between them. This CDR3 comprises 16 residues. Germline V gene data show CDR1 as ENHRY and CDR2 as SYGVKD. CDR3 coding DNA: TGTGCCATCAGTGAGGGGTCGAGGGGGTCCTACAATGAGCAGTTCTTC. Amino acids: CAISEGSRGSYNEQFF.

V usage is TRBV28 and J usage is TRBJ1-2; a possible D gene is TRBD1 (5 bases). The germline V gene has CDR1 MDHEN and CDR2 SYDVKM. V was trimmed by 7 bases and J by 2 bases, leaving 11 bases between them. CDR3 length: 13 residues. The DNA of the CDR3 is TGTGCCAGCAACCTCGACAGCAACTATGGCTACACCTTC. Residues: CASNLDSNYGYTF.

This clone has just a few counts. The V and J genes are TRBV6-5 and TRBJ1-6; weak D call: TRBD1 (5 bases). CDR1 is MNHEY and CDR2 is SVGAGI in the germline V gene. There are 16 residues in the CDR3. The ends were cut back, 4 bases at V and 5 bases at J, with 15 bases in the middle. The CDR3 region is CASSFLRGMDNSPLHF. The DNA of the CDR3 is TGTGCCAGCAGTTTTCTAAGGGGAATGGATAATTCACCCCTCCACTTT.

The chain employs TRBV27 and TRBJ2-2; the match to TRBD2 covers 7 bases. The CDR3 totals 18 residues. CDR1 MNHEY and CDR2 SMNVEV come from the germline V gene (reference sequence). The V and J ends lost 6 bases and 6 bases, in that order; junction bases with no gene match: 19. CDR3 region: CASSFTFGLVGDPGELFF. As DNA, the CDR3 is TGTGCCAGCAGCTTTACCTTTGGACTAGTGGGGGATCCCGGGGAGCTGTTTTTT.